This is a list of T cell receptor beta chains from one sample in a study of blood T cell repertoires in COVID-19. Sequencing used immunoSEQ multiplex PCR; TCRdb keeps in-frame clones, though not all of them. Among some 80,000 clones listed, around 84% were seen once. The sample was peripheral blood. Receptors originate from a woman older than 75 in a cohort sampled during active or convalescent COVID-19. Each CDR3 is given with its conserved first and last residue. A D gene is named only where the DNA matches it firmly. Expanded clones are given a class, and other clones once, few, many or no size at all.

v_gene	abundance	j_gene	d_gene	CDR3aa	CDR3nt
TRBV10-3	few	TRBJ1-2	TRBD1	CAIRGTGGKDYGYTF	TGTGCCATCAGAGGAACAGGGGGCAAGGACTATGGCTACACCTTC
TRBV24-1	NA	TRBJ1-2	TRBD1	CATSDPGQGHYGYTF	TGTGCCACCAGTGATCCGGGACAGGGCCACTATGGCTACACCTTC
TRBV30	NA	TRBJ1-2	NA	CAWKLPGYGYTF	TGTGCCTGGAAATTACCGGGCTATGGCTACACCTTC
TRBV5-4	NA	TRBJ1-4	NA	CASSLSRATNEKLFF	TGTGCCAGCAGCTTGAGCAGGGCTACTAATGAAAAACTGTTTTTT
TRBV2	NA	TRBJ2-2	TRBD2	CASSAGSGRAGELFF	TGTGCCAGCAGTGCAGGTAGCGGGAGGGCCGGGGAGCTGTTTTTT
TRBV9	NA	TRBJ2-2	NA	CASSVEGADTGELFF	TGTGCCAGCAGCGTAGAAGGGGCGGACACCGGGGAGCTGTTTTTT
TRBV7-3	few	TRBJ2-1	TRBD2	CASSLTGTRTLNEQFF	TGTGCCAGCAGCTTAACCGGGACTAGAACCCTCAATGAGCAGTTCTTC
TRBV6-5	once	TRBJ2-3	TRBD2	CASTLGLATDTQYF	TGTGCCAGCACCCTTGGACTAGCGACAGATACGCAGTATTTT
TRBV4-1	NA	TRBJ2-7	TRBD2	CASSHGLERYF	TGCGCCAGCAGCCACGGACTAGAGCGGTACTTC
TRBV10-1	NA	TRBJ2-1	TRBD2	CASSPSPGTSGRGINEQFF	TGCGCCAGCAGCCCAAGCCCCGGGACTAGCGGGAGGGGGATCAATGAGCAGTTCTTC
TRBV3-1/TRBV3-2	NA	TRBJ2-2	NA	CASSRLGGTGELFF	TGTGCCAGCAGCCGACTGGGTGGGACCGGGGAGCTGTTTTTT
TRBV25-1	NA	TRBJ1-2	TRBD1	CASRTGTDYGYTF	TGTGCCAGCAGGACCGGGACAGACTATGGCTACACCTTC
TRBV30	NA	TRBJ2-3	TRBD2	CAWSQLAGVTDTQYF	TGTGCCTGGAGTCAACTAGCGGGAGTTACAGATACGCAGTATTTT
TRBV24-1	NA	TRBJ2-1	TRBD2	CATSDPDLKTSGTGEQFF	TGTGCCACCAGTGATCCCGACCTTAAGACTAGCGGGACGGGTGAGCAGTTCTTC
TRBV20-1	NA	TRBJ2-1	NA	CSASSNRDNNNEQFF	TGCAGTGCTAGTTCCAACCGGGACAACAACAATGAGCAGTTCTTC
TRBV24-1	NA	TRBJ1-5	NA	CATRGEAGQPQHF	TGTGCCACCCGCGGGGAGGCAGGACAGCCCCAGCATTTT
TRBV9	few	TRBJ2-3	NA	CASSGYGTHSTDTQYF	TGTGCCAGCAGCGGTTACGGGACACATAGCACAGATACGCAGTATTTT
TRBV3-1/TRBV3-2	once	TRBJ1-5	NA	CASSPQGFNQPQHF	TGTGCCAGCAGCCCGCAGGGTTTCAATCAGCCCCAGCATTTT
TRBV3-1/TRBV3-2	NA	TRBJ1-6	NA	CASSQAWVGSNSPLHF	TGTGCCAGCAGCCAAGCTTGGGTGGGGAGCAATTCACCCCTCCACTTT
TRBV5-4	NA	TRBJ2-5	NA	CASSPGGNQETQYF	TGTGCCAGCAGCCCCGGCGGGAATCAAGAGACCCAGTACTTC
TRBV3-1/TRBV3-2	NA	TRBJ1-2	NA	CASSQGGGAFGYTF	TGTGCCAGCAGCCAAGGAGGGGGAGCATTTGGCTACACCTTC
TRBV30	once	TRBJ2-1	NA	CAWRDFQNEQFF	TGTGCCTGGCGGGACTTTCAAAATGAGCAGTTCTTC
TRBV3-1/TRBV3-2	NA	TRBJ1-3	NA	CASSQGGRAGNTIYF	TGTGCCAGCAGCCAAGGTGGCAGGGCTGGAAACACCATATATTTT
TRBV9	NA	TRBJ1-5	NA	CASSGQGGSNQPQHF	TGTGCCAGCAGTGGCCAGGGAGGTAGCAATCAGCCCCAGCATTTT
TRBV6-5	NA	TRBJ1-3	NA	CASSYGAVSGNTIYF	TGTGCCAGCAGTTACGGGGCGGTTTCTGGAAACACCATATATTTT
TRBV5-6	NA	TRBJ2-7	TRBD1	CASSLGDRGLYEQYF	TGTGCCAGCAGCTTGGGGGACAGGGGGCTCTACGAGCAGTACTTC
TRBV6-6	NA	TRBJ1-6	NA	CASSVRDSPLHF	TGTGCCAGCAGCGTCCGGGATTCACCCCTCCACTTT
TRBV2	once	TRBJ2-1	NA	CASSVNGPYDEQFF	TGTGCCAGCAGTGTGAATGGTCCCTACGATGAGCAGTTCTTC
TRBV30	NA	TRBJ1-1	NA	CAWSVHTEAFF	TGTGCCTGGAGTGTACATACTGAAGCTTTCTTT
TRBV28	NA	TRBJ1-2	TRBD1	CASSLKWTGGYGYTF	TGTGCCAGCAGTTTAAAATGGACAGGGGGTTATGGCTACACCTTC
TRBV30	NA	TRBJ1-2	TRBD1	CAWRPGGYGYTF	TGTGCCTGGAGGCCAGGGGGCTATGGCTACACCTTC
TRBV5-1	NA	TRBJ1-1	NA	CASSPQGVLEAFF	TGCGCCAGCAGCCCACAGGGAGTTCTAGAAGCTTTCTTT